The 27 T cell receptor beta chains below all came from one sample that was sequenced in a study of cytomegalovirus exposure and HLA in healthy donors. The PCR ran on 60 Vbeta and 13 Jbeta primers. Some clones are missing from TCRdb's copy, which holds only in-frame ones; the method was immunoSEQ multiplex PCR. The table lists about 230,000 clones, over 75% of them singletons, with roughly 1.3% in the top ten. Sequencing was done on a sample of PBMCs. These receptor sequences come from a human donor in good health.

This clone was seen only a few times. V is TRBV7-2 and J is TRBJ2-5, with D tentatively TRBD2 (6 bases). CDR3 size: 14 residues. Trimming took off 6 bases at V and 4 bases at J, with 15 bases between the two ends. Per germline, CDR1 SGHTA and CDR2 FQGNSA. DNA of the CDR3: TGTGCCAGCAGGACTCATACAGCGGGAGAGACCCAGTACTTC. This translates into CASRTHTAGETQYF.

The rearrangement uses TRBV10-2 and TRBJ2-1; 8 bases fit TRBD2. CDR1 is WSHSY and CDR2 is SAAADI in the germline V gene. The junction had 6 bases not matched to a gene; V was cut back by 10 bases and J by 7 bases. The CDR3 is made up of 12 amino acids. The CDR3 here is CATGLALNEQFF. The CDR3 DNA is TGCGCCACCGGACTAGCTCTGAATGAGCAGTTCTTC.

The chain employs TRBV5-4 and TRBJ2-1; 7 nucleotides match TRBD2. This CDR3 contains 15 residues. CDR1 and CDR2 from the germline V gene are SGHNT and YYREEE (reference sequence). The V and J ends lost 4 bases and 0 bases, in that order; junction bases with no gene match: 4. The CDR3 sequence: CASSQRESSYNEQFF. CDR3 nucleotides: TGTGCCAGCAGCCAGCGGGAAAGCTCCTACAATGAGCAGTTCTTC.

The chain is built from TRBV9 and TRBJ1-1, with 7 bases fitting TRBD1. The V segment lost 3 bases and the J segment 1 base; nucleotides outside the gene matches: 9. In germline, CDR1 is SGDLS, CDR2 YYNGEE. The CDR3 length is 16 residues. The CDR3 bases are TGTGCCAGCAGCGGATTCCGGGACAGCAAGAACACTGAAGCTTTCTTT. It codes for CASSGFRDSKNTEAFF.

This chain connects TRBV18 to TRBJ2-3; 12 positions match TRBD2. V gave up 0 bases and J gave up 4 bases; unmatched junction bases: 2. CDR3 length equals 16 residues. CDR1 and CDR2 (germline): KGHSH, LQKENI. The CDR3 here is CASSPPLAGGADTQYF. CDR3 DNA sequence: TGTGCCAGCTCACCACCTCTAGCGGGAGGGGCAGATACGCAGTATTTT.

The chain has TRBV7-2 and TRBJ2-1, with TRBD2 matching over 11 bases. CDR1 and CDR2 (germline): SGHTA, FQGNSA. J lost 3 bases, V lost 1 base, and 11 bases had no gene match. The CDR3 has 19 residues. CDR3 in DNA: TGTGCCAGCAGCTTAGTAAGTAGCGGGAGGGCGAAGGGCTACAATGAGCAGTTCTTC. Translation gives CASSLVSSGRAKGYNEQFF.

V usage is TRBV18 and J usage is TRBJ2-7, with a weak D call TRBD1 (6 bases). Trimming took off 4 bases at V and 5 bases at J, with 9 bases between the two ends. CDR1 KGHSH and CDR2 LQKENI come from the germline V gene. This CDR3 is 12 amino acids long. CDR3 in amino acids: CASSLYRDEQYF. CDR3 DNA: TGTGCCAGCTCACTCTACAGGGACGAGCAGTACTTC.

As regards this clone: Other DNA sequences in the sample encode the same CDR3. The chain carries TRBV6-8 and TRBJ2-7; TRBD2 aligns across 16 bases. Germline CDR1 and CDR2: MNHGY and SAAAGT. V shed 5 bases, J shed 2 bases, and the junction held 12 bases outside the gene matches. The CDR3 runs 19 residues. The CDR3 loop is CASSASGTSGRETPYEQYF. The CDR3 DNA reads TGTGCCAGCAGTGCGTCCGGGACTAGCGGGAGGGAAACCCCCTACGAGCAGTACTTC.

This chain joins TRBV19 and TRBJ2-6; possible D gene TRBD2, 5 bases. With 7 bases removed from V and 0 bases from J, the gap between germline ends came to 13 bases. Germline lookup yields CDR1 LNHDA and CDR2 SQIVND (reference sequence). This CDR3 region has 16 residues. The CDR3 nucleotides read TGTGCCAGTACCCCAGATGACTACTCTGGGGCCAACGTCCTGACTTTC. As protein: CASTPDDYSGANVLTF.

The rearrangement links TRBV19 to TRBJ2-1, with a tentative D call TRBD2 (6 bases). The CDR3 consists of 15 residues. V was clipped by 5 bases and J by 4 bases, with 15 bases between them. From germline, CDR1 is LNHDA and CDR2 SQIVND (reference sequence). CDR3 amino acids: CASSAPGVGYNEQFF. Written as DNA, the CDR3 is TGTGCCAGTAGTGCCCCGGGAGTAGGGTACAATGAGCAGTTCTTC.

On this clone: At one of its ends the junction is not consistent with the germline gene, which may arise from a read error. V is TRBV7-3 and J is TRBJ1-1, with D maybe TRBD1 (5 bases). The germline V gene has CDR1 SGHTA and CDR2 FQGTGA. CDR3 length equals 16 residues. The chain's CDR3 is CASSLTGGAENTEAFF. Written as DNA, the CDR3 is TGTGCCAGCAGCCTAACGGGAGGGGCGGAGAACACTGAAGCTTTCTTT. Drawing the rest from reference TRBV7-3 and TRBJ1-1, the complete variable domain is GAGVSQTPSNKVTEKGKYVELRCDPISGHTALYWYRQSLGQGPEFLIYFQGTGAADDSGLPNDRFFAVRPEGSVSTLKIQRTERGDSAVYLCASSLTGGAENTEAFFGQGTRLTVV.

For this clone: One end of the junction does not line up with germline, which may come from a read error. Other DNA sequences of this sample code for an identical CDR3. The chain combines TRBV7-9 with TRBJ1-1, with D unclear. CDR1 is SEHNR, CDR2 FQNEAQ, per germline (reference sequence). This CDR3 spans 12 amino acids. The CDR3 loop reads CSSSLSRGEAFF. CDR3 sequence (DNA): TGTTCCAGCAGCTTATCTCGGGGTGAAGCTTTCTTT.

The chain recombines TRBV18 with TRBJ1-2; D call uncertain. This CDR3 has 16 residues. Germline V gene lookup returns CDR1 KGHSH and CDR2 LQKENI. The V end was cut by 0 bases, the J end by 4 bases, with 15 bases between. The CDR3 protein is CASSPPLGGEIYGYTF. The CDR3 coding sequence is TGTGCCAGCTCACCACCGTTGGGTGGAGAAATCTATGGCTACACCTTC. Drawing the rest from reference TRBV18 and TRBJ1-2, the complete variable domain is NAGVMQNPRHLVRRRGQEARLRCSPMKGHSHVYWYRQLPEEGLKFMVYLQKENIIDESGMPKERFSAEFPKEGPSILRIQQVVRGDSAAYFCASSPPLGGEIYGYTFGSGTRLTVV.

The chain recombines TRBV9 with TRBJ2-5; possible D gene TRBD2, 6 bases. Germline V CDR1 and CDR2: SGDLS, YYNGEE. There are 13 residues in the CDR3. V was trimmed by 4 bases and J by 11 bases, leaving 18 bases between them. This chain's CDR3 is CASSPQGWGVQYF. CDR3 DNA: TGTGCCAGCAGCCCCCAGGGTTGGGGGGTGCAGTACTTC. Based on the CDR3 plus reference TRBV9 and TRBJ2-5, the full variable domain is DSGVTQTPKHLITATGQRVTLRCSPRSGDLSVYWYQQSLDQGLQFLIQYYNGEERAKGNILERFSAQQFPDLHSELNLSSLELGDSALYFCASSPQGWGVQYFGPGTRLLVL.

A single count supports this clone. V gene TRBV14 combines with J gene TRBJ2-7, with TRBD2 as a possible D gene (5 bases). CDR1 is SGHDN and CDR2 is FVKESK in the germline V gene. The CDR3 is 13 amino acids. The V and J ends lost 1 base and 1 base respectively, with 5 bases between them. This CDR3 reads CASSQGESYEQYF. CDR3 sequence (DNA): TGTGCCAGCAGCCAAGGGGAGTCCTACGAGCAGTACTTC.

This chain's CDR3 is CASSLQGSYTF. CDR3 bases: TGTGCCAGCAGCTTGCAGGGGAGCTACACCTTC. The genes are TRBV5-4 and TRBJ1-2; D might be TRBD1 (6 bases). CDR3 length: 11 residues. Germline CDR1 reads SGHNT; CDR2 reads YYREEE (reference sequence). V was shortened by 1 base and J by 9 bases, with 7 bases between the two germline ends. Full variable domain (outside the CDR3, taken from reference TRBV5-4 and TRBJ1-2): ETGVTQSPTHLIKTRGQQVTLRCSSQSGHNTVSWYQQALGQGPQFIFQYYREEENGRGNFPPRFSGLQFPNYSSELNVNALELDDSALYLCASSLQGSYTFGSGTRLTVV.

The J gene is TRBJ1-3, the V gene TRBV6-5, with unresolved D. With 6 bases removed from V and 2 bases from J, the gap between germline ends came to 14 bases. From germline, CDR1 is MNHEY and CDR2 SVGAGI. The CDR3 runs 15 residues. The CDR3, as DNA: TGTGCCAGCAGCCCCCCCGCGGTTACTGGAAACACCATATATTTT. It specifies CASSPPAVTGNTIYF.

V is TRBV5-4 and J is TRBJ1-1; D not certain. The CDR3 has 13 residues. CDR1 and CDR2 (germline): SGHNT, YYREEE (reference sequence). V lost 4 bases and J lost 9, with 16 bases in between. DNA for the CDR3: TGTGCCAGCAGCCCGGGGAACCCGATCCAAGCTTTCTTT. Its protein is CASSPGNPIQAFF.

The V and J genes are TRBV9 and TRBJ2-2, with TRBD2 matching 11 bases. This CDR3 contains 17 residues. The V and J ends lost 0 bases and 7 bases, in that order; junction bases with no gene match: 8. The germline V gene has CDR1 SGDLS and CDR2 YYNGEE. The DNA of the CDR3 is TGTGCCAGCAGCGTAGCCGCGCTAGCGGGGGGAAGCGGGGAGCTGTTTTTT. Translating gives CASSVAALAGGSGELFF.

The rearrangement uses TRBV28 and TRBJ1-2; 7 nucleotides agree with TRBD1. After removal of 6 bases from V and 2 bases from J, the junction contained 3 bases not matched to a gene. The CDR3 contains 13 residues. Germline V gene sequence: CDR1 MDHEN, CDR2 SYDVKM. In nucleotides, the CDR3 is TGTGCCAGCAGGCGGGGACAGAACTATGGCTACACCTTC. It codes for CASRRGQNYGYTF.

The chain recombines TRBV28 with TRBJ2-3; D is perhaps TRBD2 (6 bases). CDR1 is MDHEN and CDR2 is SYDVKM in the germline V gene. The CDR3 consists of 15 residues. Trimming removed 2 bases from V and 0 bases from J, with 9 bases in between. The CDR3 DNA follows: TGTGCCAGCAGTTTACCCAGCGGGAGCACAGATACGCAGTATTTT. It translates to CASSLPSGSTDTQYF.

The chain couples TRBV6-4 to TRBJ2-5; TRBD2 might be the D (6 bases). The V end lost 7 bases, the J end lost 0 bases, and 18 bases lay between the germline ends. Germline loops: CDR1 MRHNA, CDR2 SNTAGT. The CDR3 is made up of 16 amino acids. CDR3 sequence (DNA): TGTGCCAGCACTTCCGCGGGGATTGGAAACCAAGAGACCCAGTACTTC. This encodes CASTSAGIGNQETQYF.

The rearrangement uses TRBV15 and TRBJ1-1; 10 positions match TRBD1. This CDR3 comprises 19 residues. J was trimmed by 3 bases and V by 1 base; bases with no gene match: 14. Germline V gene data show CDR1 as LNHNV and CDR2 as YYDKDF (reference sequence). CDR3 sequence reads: CATSRVEGTGADGDTEAFF. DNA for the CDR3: TGTGCCACCAGCAGAGTTGAGGGGACAGGGGCGGATGGGGACACTGAAGCTTTCTTT.

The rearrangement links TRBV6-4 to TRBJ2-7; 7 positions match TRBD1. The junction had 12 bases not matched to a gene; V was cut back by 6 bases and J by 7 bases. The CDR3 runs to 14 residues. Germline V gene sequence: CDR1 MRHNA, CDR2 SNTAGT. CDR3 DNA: TGTGCCAGCAGGGCTAGGACAGGTCCCTTGGAGCAGTACTTC. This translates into CASRARTGPLEQYF.

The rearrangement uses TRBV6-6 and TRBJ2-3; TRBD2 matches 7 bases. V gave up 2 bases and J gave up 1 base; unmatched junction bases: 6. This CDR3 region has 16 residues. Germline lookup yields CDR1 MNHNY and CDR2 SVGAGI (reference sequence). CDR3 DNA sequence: TGTGCCAGCAGTTACGGGCTAGCGGAGCGCACAGATACGCAGTATTTT. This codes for CASSYGLAERTDTQYF.

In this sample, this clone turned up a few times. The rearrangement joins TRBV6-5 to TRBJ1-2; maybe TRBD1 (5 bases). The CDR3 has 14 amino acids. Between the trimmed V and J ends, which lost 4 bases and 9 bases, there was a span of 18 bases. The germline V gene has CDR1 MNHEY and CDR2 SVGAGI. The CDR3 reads CASSFSRTTPSYTF. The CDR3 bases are TGTGCCAGCAGTTTCAGTCGGACAACCCCAAGCTACACCTTC.

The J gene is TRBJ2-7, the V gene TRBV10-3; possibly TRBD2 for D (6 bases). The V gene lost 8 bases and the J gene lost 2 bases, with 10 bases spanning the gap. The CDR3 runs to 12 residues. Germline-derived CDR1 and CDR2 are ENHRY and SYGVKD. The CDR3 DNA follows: TGTGCCATCGGAAGGACTACCTACGAGCAGTACTTC. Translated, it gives CAIGRTTYEQYF.